Listed below are T cell receptor beta chains from one sample, sequenced in a study of cytomegalovirus exposure and HLA in healthy donors. Using immunoSEQ multiplex PCR, the repertoire was profiled, and TCRdb retains in-frame clones only, with some absent. The table includes roughly 170,000 clones, around 80% detected once. The sample was PBMCs. These receptors were collected from a girl aged 2-10 years in good health and CMV-seropositive. The CDR3 runs from the conserved cysteine through the conserved F or W. A D gene is named only where the DNA matches it firmly. Clone sizes are given selectively: once, few, many, or a class where the clone is expanded.

clone size	D gene	V gene	J gene	CDR3 protein	CDR3 DNA
NA	TRBD2	TRBV18	TRBJ2-7	CASSPDRLAGTEQYF	TGTGCCAGCTCACCGGATCGGCTAGCGGGAACCGAGCAGTACTTC
few	NA	TRBV29-1	TRBJ1-1	CSGERGTEAFF	TGCAGCGGCGAACGGGGGACTGAAGCTTTCTTT
NA	NA	TRBV6-1	TRBJ1-2	CASSDDNCGYTF	TGTGCCAGCAGTGACGATAACTGTGGCTACACCTTC
NA	NA	TRBV9	TRBJ2-3	CASSHDVTPGGTDTQYF	TGTGCCAGCAGCCATGACGTGACCCCAGGGGGCACAGATACGCAGTATTTT
NA	NA	TRBV28	TRBJ1-2	CASSIPWLNYGYTF	TGTGCCAGCAGTATTCCCTGGCTTAACTATGGCTACACCTTC
NA	NA	TRBV10-1	TRBJ1-3	CASGTSGGSGNTIYF	TGCGCCAGCGGGACCTCCGGGGGCTCTGGAAACACCATATATTTT
NA	NA	TRBV30	TRBJ1-4	CAWNGGITTNEKLFF	TGTGCCTGGAACGGGGGGATTACAACTAATGAAAAACTGTTTTTT
NA	NA	TRBV7-9	TRBJ2-7	CASSYSGLEQYF	TGTGCCAGCAGCTACTCAGGGCTCGAGCAGTACTTC
NA	NA	TRBV21-1	TRBJ2-7	CASSPRAGERVEQYF	TGTGCCAGCAGCCCCCGAGCGGGAGAAAGGGTCGAGCAGTACTTC
NA	TRBD1	TRBV28	TRBJ1-1	CASRNNPQGISEAFF	TGTGCCAGCAGAAACAATCCACAGGGGATCTCTGAAGCTTTCTTT
NA	NA	TRBV6-6	TRBJ1-1	CASSLSTGSRRAFF	TGTGCCAGCAGTTTATCAACGGGGAGCCGGAGAGCTTTCTTT
NA	TRBD2	TRBV12-5	TRBJ2-5	CASGLVLADAPPETQYF	TGTGCTAGTGGTTTGGTACTAGCGGACGCCCCCCCCGAGACCCAGTACTTC
few	TRBD1	TRBV30	TRBJ1-1	CASGQGVRTEAFF	TGTGCCTCGGGACAGGGGGTTCGCACTGAAGCTTTCTTT
NA	TRBD1	TRBV18	TRBJ2-7	CASSRTGAVGYEQYF	TGTGCCAGCTCACGGACAGGGGCTGTAGGCTACGAGCAGTACTTC
NA	NA	TRBV5-1	TRBJ1-1	CASSLAGFTEAFF	TGCGCCAGCAGCTTGGCGGGGTTCACTGAAGCTTTCTTT
NA	NA	TRBV19	TRBJ1-5	CATKDQGVQPQHF	TGTGCCACGAAGGACCAGGGTGTCCAGCCCCAGCATTTT
once	NA	TRBV11-2	TRBJ1-4	CASSLQAPTNEKLFF	TGTGCCAGCAGCTTACAGGCACCAACTAATGAAAAACTGTTTTTT
NA	NA	TRBV4-1	TRBJ1-1	CASSHTAGTEAFF	TGCGCCAGCAGCCATACCGCGGGCACTGAAGCTTTCTTT
NA	TRBD1	TRBV25-1	TRBJ2-6	CASQPGQGERYVLTF	TGTGCCAGCCAACCCGGACAGGGGGAGAGGTACGTCCTGACTTTC
NA	NA	TRBV4-1	TRBJ2-3	CASSQPEGAPREYTDTQYF	TGCGCCAGCAGCCAACCTGAAGGGGCCCCGCGGGAATACACAGATACGCAGTATTTT
NA	NA	TRBV15	TRBJ2-7	CATSKPSYEQYF	TGTGCCACCAGCAAGCCCTCCTACGAGCAGTACTTC
NA	NA	TRBV28	TRBJ1-3	CATGQSTGNTIYF	TGTGCCACAGGACAGTCAACTGGAAACACCATATATTTT
NA	TRBD1	TRBV18	TRBJ2-7	CASSPGQGGLEQYF	TGTGCCAGCTCACCGGGACAGGGGGGGCTCGAGCAGTACTTC
NA	NA	TRBV9	TRBJ1-1	CASSVAGDTEAFF	TGTGCCAGCAGCGTAGCAGGGGACACTGAAGCTTTCTTT
NA	NA	TRBV18	TRBJ2-7	CASSLSPIYEQYF	TGTGCCAGCTCACTCAGTCCAATCTACGAGCAGTACTTC
NA	TRBD1	TRBV6-5	TRBJ2-1	CASSRTGVNEQFF	TGTGCCAGCAGTCGTACAGGGGTCAATGAGCAGTTCTTC
NA	NA	TRBV11-2	TRBJ1-1	CASSLPWTGRANTEAFF	TGTGCCAGCAGCTTGCCCTGGACGGGGAGGGCGAACACTGAAGCTTTCTTT
NA	NA	TRBV7-8	TRBJ1-1	CASSLIPSTARILITEAFF	TGTGCCAGCAGCTTAATCCCCTCGACAGCTCGAATTTTGATCACTGAAGCTTTCTTT
NA	NA	TRBV19	TRBJ2-7	CASSLRDNIYEQYF	TGTGCCAGTAGTTTAAGGGACAATATCTACGAGCAGTACTTC
once	TRBD2	TRBV27	TRBJ2-3	CASSLYWDAGGITDTQYF	TGTGCCAGCAGTTTATATTGGGACGCGGGGGGGATCACAGATACGCAGTATTTT
NA	NA	TRBV5-8	TRBJ1-5	CASSQVGGGGPQHF	TGTGCCAGCAGCCAAGTCGGGGGGGGCGGACCCCAGCATTTT
NA	NA	TRBV9	TRBJ1-4	CASSVATGGRLFF	TGTGCCAGCAGCGTAGCTACCGGGGGGCGGCTGTTTTTT
NA	TRBD1	TRBV2	TRBJ2-1	CASRTGGWDEQFF	TGTGCCAGCAGGACAGGGGGCTGGGATGAGCAGTTCTTC
NA	TRBD1	TRBV28	TRBJ1-2	CASSLGGEGAIGYTF	TGTGCCAGCAGCCTCGGGGGAGAGGGGGCGATAGGCTACACCTTC
NA	NA	TRBV27	TRBJ2-1	CASSLGGGQGNEQFF	TGTGCCAGCAGTTTAGGAGGGGGCCAGGGGAATGAGCAGTTCTTC
NA	NA	TRBV19	TRBJ1-4	CASSISRGANEKLFF	TGTGCCAGTAGTATTTCCCGGGGTGCTAATGAAAAACTGTTTTTT
NA	NA	TRBV29-1	TRBJ1-5	CSVVTGRSNQPQHF	TGCAGCGTTGTGACAGGCCGTAGCAATCAGCCCCAGCATTTT
NA	TRBD2	TRBV11-3	TRBJ2-3	CASSLRAAGGTDTQYF	TGTGCCAGCAGCTTAAGGGCGGCGGGAGGCACAGATACGCAGTATTTT
NA	TRBD2	TRBV7-2	TRBJ2-7	CASSPRTSGNLREQYF	TGTGCCAGCAGCCCTCGGACTAGCGGGAACCTGCGGGAGCAGTACTTC
NA	TRBD1	TRBV28	TRBJ2-6	CASRYGTGEANVLTF	TGTGCCAGCAGGTATGGGACAGGCGAGGCCAACGTCCTGACTTTC
NA	NA	TRBV30	TRBJ2-1	CAWRLLSSYNEQFF	TGTGCCTGGAGGTTACTGAGCTCCTACAATGAGCAGTTCTTC
NA	TRBD2	TRBV5-1	TRBJ2-1	CASSWTSGGPSYNEQFF	TGCGCCAGCAGCTGGACTAGCGGGGGGCCCTCCTACAATGAGCAGTTCTTC
NA	TRBD1	TRBV14	TRBJ1-1	CASSQVRTGNTEAFF	TGTGCCAGCAGCCAAGTGCGGACAGGGAACACTGAAGCTTTCTTT
once	NA	TRBV6-1	TRBJ1-1	CASSEWGPMNTEAFF	TGTGCCAGCAGTGAATGGGGGCCGATGAACACTGAAGCTTTCTTT
NA	TRBD1	TRBV2	TRBJ1-2	CASTQGVQGASYGYTF	TGTGCCAGCACTCAGGGGGTACAGGGGGCGAGCTATGGCTACACCTTC
NA	NA	TRBV10-3	TRBJ1-5	CAISEQVPQPQHF	TGTGCCATCAGTGAACAGGTACCTCAGCCCCAGCATTTT
many	NA	TRBV30	TRBJ1-1	CAWRAGGKMNTEAFF	TGTGCCTGGAGGGCTGGGGGGAAGATGAACACTGAAGCTTTCTTT
few	TRBD1	TRBV5-4	TRBJ1-1	CASSVKRTGNTEAFF	TGTGCCAGCAGCGTAAAGAGGACAGGAAACACTGAAGCTTTCTTT